The rows below give T cell receptor beta chains drawn from one sample of a study of Ad26.COV2.S vaccination and SARS-CoV-2 variants. Clones were sequenced by immunoSEQ multiplex PCR, and TCRdb holds only the in-frame ones, with some missing. The sample carries 180,000 or so clones, around 88% recorded once. The sample here was peripheral blood, taken after recovery from COVID-19. All receptors derive from a human donor who had recovered from COVID-19. The CDR3 runs from the conserved cysteine through the conserved F or W. Fields, in order: clone size, D gene, J gene, V gene, CDR3 protein, CDR3 DNA. The D gene is left open where the match is weak. Some rows mark clone size as missing; the rest say once, few, many or name a class of expanded clone.

>NA|TRBD1|TRBJ1-2|TRBV28
CASTTGTATNYGYTF
TGTGCCAGCACCACTGGGACAGCAACTAACTATGGCTACACCTTC
>once|TRBD2|TRBJ2-1|TRBV5-1
CASSQRESYNEQFF
TGCGCCAGCAGCCAGCGGGAGAGCTACAATGAGCAGTTCTTC
>NA|NA|TRBJ1-5|TRBV5-1
CASSRTGSGNQPQHF
TGCGCCAGCAGCCGGACGGGCTCGGGCAATCAGCCCCAGCATTTT
>NA|TRBD2|TRBJ2-1|TRBV27
CASSPSSSGRGNEQFF
TGTGCCAGCAGTCCCTCCTCTAGCGGAAGAGGTAATGAGCAGTTCTTC
>NA|TRBD2|TRBJ2-7|TRBV6-5
CASTSGITYEQYF
TGTGCCAGTACTAGCGGGATTACCTACGAGCAGTACTTC
>NA|TRBD1|TRBJ2-5|TRBV5-4
CASSPSTGGGETQYF
TGTGCCAGCAGCCCCTCGACAGGGGGTGGAGAGACCCAGTACTTC
>few|NA|TRBJ2-2|TRBV5-4
CASSLEQIDTGELFF
TGTGCCAGCAGCTTGGAACAAATAGACACCGGGGAGCTGTTTTTT
>NA|NA|TRBJ1-3|TRBV7-2
CASSLSTPSSGNTIYF
TGTGCCAGCAGCTTAAGCACGCCTAGCTCTGGAAACACCATATATTTT
>NA|TRBD1|TRBJ2-2|TRBV5-5
CASSLGGTGYTGELFF
TGTGCCAGCAGCTTGGGCGGGACAGGTTATACCGGGGAGCTGTTTTTT
>NA|TRBD2|TRBJ2-3|TRBV5-1
CASRSVGSGGPTDTQYF
TGCGCCAGCAGGTCCGTGGGAAGCGGGGGGCCTACAGATACGCAGTATTTT
>NA|NA|TRBJ1-2|TRBV11-2
CASSLFLPHEGYYGYTF
TGTGCCAGCAGCTTATTTCTCCCACACGAGGGGTACTATGGCTACACCTTC
>NA|TRBD2|TRBJ2-7|TRBV9
CASSASGGLDEQYF
TGTGCCAGCAGCGCCTCGGGGGGGCTCGACGAGCAGTACTTC
>NA|TRBD1|TRBJ1-2|TRBV10-3
CANADRPGAGYTF
TGTGCCAACGCGGACAGGCCCGGAGCTGGCTACACCTTC
>NA|NA|TRBJ1-6|TRBV7-2
CASSARGWSSYNSPLHF
TGTGCCAGCAGCGCCAGGGGTTGGAGCTCCTATAATTCACCCCTCCACTTT
>few|NA|TRBJ2-7|TRBV5-1
CASSPADIPTYEQYF
TGCGCCAGCAGCCCAGCGGACATACCTACCTACGAGCAGTACTTC
>NA|NA|TRBJ2-1|TRBV11-2
CASSQESYEQFF
TGTGCCAGCAGCCAGGAGAGTTATGAGCAGTTCTTC
>few|NA|TRBJ1-1|TRBV30
CAWDRQLNTEAFF
TGTGCCTGGGACCGTCAATTGAACACTGAAGCTTTCTTT
>NA|NA|TRBJ2-1|TRBV28
CASSFGGTSPYNEQFF
TGTGCCAGCAGTTTTGGGGGGACGAGCCCCTACAATGAGCAGTTCTTC
>NA|TRBD1|TRBJ2-7|TRBV2
CASSLDRGQYEQYF
TGTGCCAGCAGTCTGGACAGGGGGCAATACGAGCAGTACTTC
>NA|NA|TRBJ2-3|TRBV28
CASGGPNTDTQYF
TGTGCCAGCGGCGGTCCTAACACAGATACGCAGTATTTT
>NA|NA|TRBJ1-5|TRBV6-5
CASKGGRGNQPQHF
TGTGCCAGCAAAGGGGGGCGAGGCAATCAGCCCCAGCATTTT
>few|NA|TRBJ1-5|TRBV4-1
CASSQGDTLSNQPQHF
TGCGCCAGCAGCCAAGGGGACACCCTTAGCAATCAGCCCCAGCATTTT
>NA|NA|TRBJ1-2|TRBV29-1
CSVDSTGQTYGYTF
TGCAGCGTCGATTCTACGGGGCAGACTTATGGCTACACCTTC
>NA|NA|TRBJ1-1|TRBV6-5
CASTLGRNTEAFF
TGTGCCAGCACTCTGGGACGTAACACTGAAGCTTTCTTT
>NA|NA|TRBJ2-3|TRBV25-1
CASSDRYVQDTQYF
TGTGCCAGCAGTGACCGGTACGTACAGGATACGCAGTATTTT
>NA|NA|TRBJ1-3|TRBV7-8
CASSRTSGNTIYF
TGTGCCAGCAGCCGGACCTCTGGAAACACCATATATTTT
>NA|NA|TRBJ2-7|TRBV13
CASSILPGLNTYEQYF
TGTGCCAGCAGCATTCTCCCGGGACTGAATACCTACGAGCAGTACTTC
>NA|NA|TRBJ2-1|TRBV5-1
CASSFIRYNEQFF
TGCGCCAGCAGCTTTATCCGATACAATGAGCAGTTCTTC
>NA|NA|TRBJ1-1|TRBV11-2
CASSLWGAGNTEAFF
TGTGCCAGCAGCTTATGGGGGGCGGGGAACACTGAAGCTTTCTTT
>NA|NA|TRBJ1-5|TRBV11-2
CASSLAINQPQHF
TGTGCCAGCAGCTTAGCGATTAATCAGCCCCAGCATTTT
>once|NA|TRBJ2-7|TRBV2
CASGTSYEQYF
TGTGCCAGCGGGACTTCCTACGAGCAGTACTTC
>NA|NA|TRBJ1-5|TRBV10-3
CAISASLSEPQHF
TGTGCCATCAGTGCCTCCTTATCTGAGCCCCAGCATTTT
>once|NA|TRBJ1-2|TRBV5-6
CASSSPGAGLSGYTF
TGTGCCAGCAGCTCTCCTGGGGCGGGGCTAAGTGGCTACACCTTC
>NA|NA|TRBJ2-1|TRBV27
CASSFTGSAYNEQFF
TGTGCCAGCAGTTTCACAGGTTCAGCCTACAATGAGCAGTTCTTC
>NA|NA|TRBJ1-6|TRBV6-2/TRBV6-3
CASSYSTSSPLHF
TGTGCCAGCAGTTACTCCACGTCGTCACCCCTCCACTTT
>NA|NA|TRBJ2-1|TRBV3-1/TRBV3-2
CASSRMLVGNEQFF
TGTGCCAGCAGCCGAATGTTGGTGGGGAATGAGCAGTTCTTC
>few|NA|TRBJ2-1|TRBV10-2
CASRLELYNEQFF
TGCGCCAGCAGGTTAGAACTGTACAATGAGCAGTTCTTC
>NA|NA|TRBJ1-3|TRBV9
CASSNPLDGPSSGNTIYF
TGTGCCAGCAGCAATCCCTTAGACGGACCCTCCTCTGGAAACACCATATATTTT
>many|TRBD2|TRBJ2-7|TRBV7-2
CASSRTSGLSYEQYF
TGTGCCAGCAGCCGGACTAGCGGCCTCTCCTACGAGCAGTACTTC
>NA|TRBD1|TRBJ2-7|TRBV19
CASMGQNYEQYF
TGTGCCAGTATGGGACAGAACTACGAGCAGTACTTC
>NA|NA|TRBJ2-1|TRBV14
CASSTRWNNEQFF
TGTGCCAGCAGTACGCGATGGAACAATGAGCAGTTCTTC
>NA|NA|TRBJ2-2|TRBV27
CASSLIPIGELFF
TGTGCCAGCAGTTTAATCCCCATCGGGGAGCTGTTTTTT
>NA|NA|TRBJ2-7|TRBV20-1
CSASKRPERGEQYF
TGCAGTGCTAGTAAAAGGCCCGAGAGGGGCGAGCAGTACTTC
>NA|NA|TRBJ2-4|TRBV12-3/TRBV12-4
CASSLALTNIQYF
TGTGCCAGCAGTTTAGCCTTAACAAACATTCAGTACTTC
>NA|NA|TRBJ1-5|TRBV29-1
CSVRDINQPQHF
TGCAGCGTGAGGGACATAAATCAGCCCCAGCATTTT
>NA|NA|TRBJ1-1|TRBV19
CASRPGEGATEAFF
TGTGCCAGTAGGCCAGGTGAGGGCGCCACTGAAGCTTTCTTT
>NA|NA|TRBJ1-1|TRBV30
CAWSWSLSTEGAFF
TGTGCCTGGAGTTGGTCTTTGAGCACTGAGGGAGCTTTCTTT
>NA|NA|TRBJ1-5|TRBV19
CASSIARNQPQHF
TGTGCCAGTAGTATAGCCCGCAATCAGCCCCAGCATTTT
>NA|NA|TRBJ2-2|TRBV7-8
CASSFYAGNTGELFF
TGTGCCAGCAGCTTTTACGCAGGGAACACCGGGGAGCTGTTTTTT
>NA|NA|TRBJ2-1|TRBV5-5
CASSLSSYGGSSYNEQFF
TGTGCCAGCAGCTTGTCATCTTACGGGGGAAGCTCCTACAATGAGCAGTTCTTC
>NA|NA|TRBJ2-1|TRBV5-6
CASSFGGEQFF
TGTGCCAGCAGCTTTGGAGGTGAGCAGTTCTTC
>once|NA|TRBJ2-7|TRBV27
CASSLLGPGSSYEQYF
TGTGCCAGCAGTTTATTGGGCCCGGGCAGCTCCTACGAGCAGTACTTC
>NA|TRBD1|TRBJ2-2|TRBV30
CACPTGGPGELFF
TGTGCCTGCCCAACAGGGGGGCCCGGGGAGCTGTTTTTT
>NA|TRBD1|TRBJ2-3|TRBV24-1
CATSVRQGVDTQYF
TGTGCCACCAGTGTTCGACAGGGTGTGGATACGCAGTATTTT